The 27 T cell receptor beta chains below were found in one sample sequenced in a study of T cells after yellow fever vaccination. TCRdb itself ran the 5' RACE reads through MiXCR, one entry per CDR3 protein. The sample includes more than 65,000 distinct CDR3 sequences, around 7.8% of them seen just once. The sample here was CD8+ T cells sorted from PBMCs, taken more than 8 days after the first yellow fever vaccination. The receptors originated from a man aged 18-30 years who received the YFV17D yellow fever vaccine.

In its sample, this clonotype was seen a few times. This chain uses TRBV27 with TRBJ2-1; 10 bases match TRBD2. Germline V CDR1 and CDR2: MNHEY, SMNVEV (reference sequence). The CDR3 has 16 amino acids. Losses at the gene ends were 7 bases for V and 5 bases for J; bases not matched to a gene: 11. The DNA of the CDR3 is TGTGCCAGCACCGACGCGGGGCTAGCGGGGGACAATGAGCAGTTCTTC. This translates into CASTDAGLAGDNEQFF.

This clonotype was found many times. The CDR3 spells CASSFPGAREQFF. The CDR3, as DNA: TGTGCCAGCAGTTTCCCAGGGGCAAGAGAGCAGTTCTTC. The V call is TRBV27, the J call TRBJ2-1; possibly TRBD1 for D (6 bases). V dropped 3 bases and J dropped 10 bases, with 13 bases sitting between them. The germline CDR1 and CDR2 sequences are MNHEY and SMNVEV (reference sequence). This CDR3 comprises 13 residues.

The sample holds a few counts of this clonotype. The CDR3 sequence is CASSRTEKSNQPQHF. The CDR3 nucleotides are TGTGCCAGCAGCAGGACGGAAAAAAGCAATCAGCCCCAGCATTTT. This chain links TRBV12-3 or TRBV12-4 with TRBJ1-5; no definite D call. V lost 6 bases, J lost 1 base, and 13 bases lay in between. This CDR3 region has 15 residues.

This clonotype was detected only a few times. Here the CDR3 DNA reads TGCGCCAGCAGCCAAGATCTAGACAGGGTCAATCAGCCCCAGCATTTT. This gives the protein CASSQDLDRVNQPQHF. This chain joins TRBV4-1 and TRBJ1-5; 7 bases are a match to TRBD1. The CDR3 is 16 amino acids. Per germline, CDR1 MGHRA and CDR2 YSYEKL. Germline trimming cut 0 bases from V and 3 bases from J; bases unmatched to any gene: 5.

Many counts were recorded for this clonotype. This sequence joins TRBV27 and TRBJ2-2, with D unresolved. The ends were cut back, 3 bases at V and 5 bases at J, with 4 bases in the middle. Germline-derived CDR1 and CDR2 are MNHEY and SMNVEV (reference sequence). The CDR3 is made up of 12 amino acids. The CDR3 DNA follows: TGTGCCAGCAGTTTTCAAACCGGGGAGCTGTTTTTT. Amino acid sequence: CASSFQTGELFF.

This clonotype was seen repeatedly, ten times or more. This sequence joins TRBV6-2 or TRBV6-3 and TRBJ2-7; D may be TRBD1 (5 bases). The germline V and J ends were trimmed by 2 bases and 6 bases, with 14 bases remaining between them. Per germline, CDR1 MNHEY and CDR2 SVGEGT. This CDR3 is 14 amino acids long. The CDR3 DNA follows: TGTGCCAGCAGTTACGGTTGGGGCAGGCGCGAGCAGTACTTC. This encodes CASSYGWGRREQYF.

The gene calls are TRBV2 and TRBJ1-6, with TRBD1 matching 10 bases. This CDR3 contains 13 residues. Germline assignment: CDR1 SNHLY and CDR2 FYNNEI. J was trimmed by 9 bases and V by 6 bases; bases with no gene match: 2. The CDR3 nucleotides read TGTGCCAGCAGGGACAGGGGGTTTTCACCCCTCCACTTT. Amino acid sequence: CASRDRGFSPLHF.

V usage is TRBV5-1 and J usage is TRBJ1-2; D ambiguous. CDR1 is SGHRS, CDR2 YFSETQ, per germline. Between the trimmed V and J ends, which lost 0 bases and 0 bases, there was a span of 9 bases. The CDR3 loop spans 15 amino acids. CDR3 sequence reads: CASSLDQPANYGYTF. CDR3 in DNA: TGCGCCAGCAGCTTGGACCAGCCGGCTAACTATGGCTACACCTTC.

This clonotype showed up many times. The chain joins TRBV7-2 to TRBJ1-3, with D possibly TRBD1 on 5 matching bases. V gave up 3 bases and J gave up 7 bases, with 10 bases separating them. The germline V gene encodes CDR1 SGHTA and CDR2 FQGNSA. This CDR3 spans 13 amino acids. CDR3 sequence (DNA): TGTGCCAGCAGCTTGATACCAGGGAACACCATATATTTT. Amino acids: CASSLIPGNTIYF. Using reference TRBV7-2 and TRBJ1-3 for the parts outside the CDR3, the full variable domain is GAGVSQSPSNKVTEKGKDVELRCDPISGHTALYWYRQSLGQGLEFLIYFQGNSAPDKSGLPSDRFSAERTGGSVSTLTIQRTQQEDSAVYLCASSLIPGNTIYFGEGSWLTVV.

This clonotype was seen many times. The CDR3 here is CASSLVRAGDTQYF. CDR3 bases: TGTGCCAGCAGCTTAGTGCGGGCAGGGGATACGCAGTATTTT. The chain is built from TRBV7-9 and TRBJ2-3; the D gene could be TRBD1 or TRBD2 (5 bases each). The V end lost 1 base, the J end lost 6 bases, and 11 bases lay between the germline ends. The CDR3 consists of 14 residues. Germline V CDR1 and CDR2: SEHNR, FQNEAQ (reference sequence).

The chain joins TRBV7-6 to TRBJ1-1; unclear D gene. The CDR3 spans 13 residues. The V end was cut by 1 base, the J end by 5 bases, with 8 bases between. The germline V gene encodes CDR1 SGHVS and CDR2 FNYEAQ. The CDR3 DNA follows: TGTGCCAGCAGCTTAGGCGGAGTAACTGAAGCTTTCTTT. Translation: CASSLGGVTEAFF.

This clonotype was picked up a small number of times. The V and J genes are TRBV27 and TRBJ1-1; D is uncertain. V was trimmed by 6 bases and J by 5 bases, leaving 10 bases between them. Germline CDR1 MNHEY, CDR2 SMNVEV (reference sequence). The CDR3 extends over 12 amino acids. The chain's CDR3 is CASSPRGTEAFF. As DNA, the CDR3 is TGTGCCAGCAGCCCACGGGGAACTGAAGCTTTCTTT.

The gene calls are TRBV7-9 and TRBJ2-1, with TRBD1 identical over 9 bases. CDR1 and CDR2 (germline): SEHNR, FQNEAQ (reference sequence). Germline trimming cut 5 bases from V and 4 bases from J; bases unmatched to any gene: 12. The CDR3 length is 17 residues. The CDR3 sequence: CASSPGQGGRGYNEQFF. As DNA, the CDR3 is TGTGCCAGCAGCCCGGGACAGGGCGGGAGAGGATACAATGAGCAGTTCTTC.

The table lists this clonotype with many counts. This sequence joins TRBV5-6 and TRBJ1-1; TRBD1 matches 10 bases. Germline lookup yields CDR1 SGHDT and CDR2 YYEEEE. The V segment lost 0 bases and the J segment 0 bases; nucleotides outside the gene matches: 8. There are 18 residues in the CDR3. The CDR3: CASSLAIGTGDMNTEAFF. The DNA of the CDR3 is TGTGCCAGCAGCTTGGCCATTGGGACAGGGGACATGAACACTGAAGCTTTCTTT.

This clonotype was seen ten or more times. The chain recombines TRBV5-1 with TRBJ2-1; D is unresolved. The V end was cut by 2 bases, the J end by 6 bases, with 6 bases between. The CDR3 length is 12 residues. Germline CDR1 SGHRS, CDR2 YFSETQ. The CDR3 sequence is CASSFDFNEQFF. The CDR3 coding sequence is TGCGCCAGCAGCTTTGACTTCAATGAGCAGTTCTTC.

The chain has TRBV11-2 and TRBJ1-1; 7 bases match TRBD1. CDR3 length: 18 amino acids. Germline CDR1 and CDR2: SGHAT and FQNNGV. Trimming cost V 3 bases and J 5 bases; bases outside gene matches: 18. For the CDR3, the DNA is TGTGCCAGCAGCTTGCCGCGGGACAGCTACTCGGATGCGACTGAAGCTTTCTTT. Residues: CASSLPRDSYSDATEAFF.

The chain recombines TRBV2 with TRBJ2-1; D call uncertain. V lost 7 bases and J 4 bases, leaving 14 bases between the germline ends. This CDR3 is built from 14 residues. The V gene's germline CDR1 is SNHLY and CDR2 FYNNEI. As DNA, the CDR3 is TGTGCCAGCATGTTACTCGAACTATACAATGAGCAGTTCTTC. Protein product: CASMLLELYNEQFF. Full variable domain (outside the CDR3, taken from reference TRBV2 and TRBJ2-1): EPEVTQTPSHQVTQMGQEVILRCVPISNHLYFYWYRQILGQKVEFLVSFYNNEISEKSEIFDDQFSVERPDGSNFTLKIRSTKLEDSAMYFCASMLLELYNEQFFGPGTRLTVL.

This clonotype was detected ten times or more. This rearrangement joins TRBV7-2 to TRBJ2-7; 11 nucleotides agree with TRBD2. CDR3 size: 14 residues. V lost 3 bases to trimming and J lost 6 bases; unmatched junction nucleotides: 4. The V gene's germline CDR1 is SGHTA and CDR2 FQGNSA. CDR3 residues: CASSFSGGAREQYF. CDR3 coding DNA: TGTGCCAGCAGCTTTAGCGGGGGGGCCCGCGAGCAGTACTTC.

This clonotype was seen at least ten times. The V call is TRBV12-5, the J call TRBJ2-1; no clear D. The CDR3 covers 11 residues. V gave up 0 bases and J gave up 9 bases, with 3 bases separating them. From germline, CDR1 is LGHNT and CDR2 FRNRAP. The CDR3 sequence is CASGLVLEQFF. The CDR3 DNA sequence: TGTGCTAGTGGTTTGGTGCTTGAGCAGTTCTTC.

The rearrangement joins TRBV6-1 to TRBJ1-5; possible D gene TRBD1, 6 bases. CDR1 and CDR2 from the germline V gene are MNHNS and SASEGT. Trimming shortened V by 7 bases and J by 0 bases, and 13 bases separated the two germline ends. This CDR3 has 15 amino acids. The chain's CDR3 is CASTLRGDSNQPQHF. CDR3 sequence (DNA): TGTGCCAGCACCCTAAGGGGGGATAGCAATCAGCCCCAGCATTTT.

This chain uses TRBV30 with TRBJ2-1; D ambiguous. The CDR3 has 15 residues. Germline CDR1 and CDR2: GTSNPN and SVGIG (reference sequence). V was pared by 5 bases and J by 0 bases, with 14 bases between. CDR3 nucleotide sequence: TGTGCCTGGCTTCCCCAAGCCAGCTCCTACAATGAGCAGTTCTTC. Amino acids: CAWLPQASSYNEQFF.

This clonotype turned up a few times. V is TRBV4-3 and J is TRBJ2-5; D unclear. Germline V gene lookup returns CDR1 LGHNA and CDR2 YSLEER. CDR3 length: 17 residues. V was pared by 0 bases and J by 5 bases, with 19 bases between. CDR3 residues: CASSQDHIGQWMETQYF. The CDR3 nucleotides read TGCGCCAGCAGCCAAGATCATATCGGCCAATGGATGGAGACCCAGTACTTC.

This clonotype was detected only a few times. This chain uses TRBV15 with TRBJ2-2; 7 bases are shared with TRBD1. This CDR3 is 14 amino acids long. V was pared by 10 bases and J by 4 bases, with 9 bases of the junction left unmatched. Germline values: CDR1 LNHNV, CDR2 YYDKDF (reference sequence). The CDR3 here is CAIEPGQRTGELFF. The DNA for the CDR3 is TGTGCCATCGAACCGGGACAGCGCACCGGGGAGCTGTTTTTT.

This clonotype has a count of ten or more. The gene calls are TRBV7-2 and TRBJ1-1; 7 positions match TRBD1. With 5 bases clipped from V and 3 bases from J, the junction kept 6 bases outside the gene matches. In germline, CDR1 is SGHTA, CDR2 FQGNSA. The CDR3 covers 14 residues. The CDR3 protein is CASSPRTGHTEAFF. CDR3 bases: TGTGCCAGCAGCCCCCGGACAGGCCACACTGAAGCTTTCTTT.

This clonotype was counted ten times or more. The chain recombines TRBV7-2 with TRBJ2-7; D perhaps matches TRBD2 (6 bases). The CDR3 spans 13 residues. Trimming took 5 bases from V and 6 from J, leaving 14 bases between them. CDR1 is SGHTA and CDR2 is FQGNSA in the germline V gene. This CDR3 reads CASSANGGGEQYF. CDR3 coding DNA: TGTGCCAGCAGCGCTAACGGGGGTGGCGAGCAGTACTTC.

This clonotype was observed a handful of times. The chain links TRBV10-2 to TRBJ2-5; tentatively, D is TRBD2 (6 bases). Per the germline V gene, CDR1 is WSHSY and CDR2 is SAAADI. V was pared by 2 bases and J by 4 bases, with 11 bases between. The length of the CDR3 is 14 residues. CDR3 sequence (DNA): TGCGCCAGCAGTGAGGGAGGGCGGGGAGAGACCCAGTACTTC. Translation: CASSEGGRGETQYF.

This chain joins TRBV7-3 and TRBJ2-1; D might be TRBD1 (6 bases). The V gene lost 3 bases and the J gene lost 5 bases, with 11 bases spanning the gap. Germline V lookup: CDR1 SGHTA, CDR2 FQGTGA. This CDR3 contains 14 residues. The CDR3 DNA reads as TGTGCCAGCAGCTTCGGGACAACCAACAATGAGCAGTTCTTC. The encoded protein is CASSFGTTNNEQFF. Using reference TRBV7-3 and TRBJ2-1 for the parts outside the CDR3, the full variable domain is GAGVSQTPSNKVTEKGKYVELRCDPISGHTALYWYRQSLGQGPEFLIYFQGTGAADDSGLPNDRFFAVRPEGSVSTLKIQRTERGDSAVYLCASSFGTTNNEQFFGPGTRLTVL.